Listed below are T cell receptor beta chains from one sample, sequenced in a study of blood T cell repertoires in COVID-19. Libraries were prepared by immunoSEQ multiplex PCR; TCRdb keeps only in-frame clonotypes and omits some of them. The repertoire holds around 200,000 clones, with around 82% as singletons. The sequenced material came from peripheral blood. These receptors all come from a human donor with acute or convalescent COVID-19. The donor label of this sample is uncertain. CDR3s include the opening cysteine and the closing phenylalanine or tryptophan. The D gene is left open where the match is weak. A row's size may be missing; if present it is once, few, many or a size class.

.	TRBV28	.	TRBJ1-5	CASSLSPSGGWPQHF	TGTGCCAGCAGTTTATCTCCCTCTGGGGGGTGGCCCCAGCATTTT
few	TRBV4-1	.	TRBJ2-1	CASSHPAGNEQFF	TGCGCCAGCAGCCATCCTGCGGGGAATGAGCAGTTCTTC
.	TRBV5-5	TRBD1	TRBJ2-7	CASSFSGGNAYEQYF	TGTGCCAGCAGCTTCTCAGGGGGCAATGCGTACGAGCAGTACTTC
.	TRBV19	.	TRBJ1-3	CASRPGGPSGNTIYF	TGTGCCAGTAGACCCGGAGGGCCTTCTGGAAACACCATATATTTT
.	TRBV7-9	TRBD1	TRBJ1-4	CASSSGPGQGIHNLFF	TGTGCCAGCAGCTCTGGACCGGGACAGGGAATACATAACCTGTTTTTT
.	TRBV2	.	TRBJ2-1	CASWISGAGNEQFF	TGTGCCAGTTGGATTAGCGGTGCCGGCAATGAGCAGTTCTTC
.	TRBV5-1	TRBD2	TRBJ2-5	CASSLASGGAGQETQYF	TGCGCCAGCAGCTTGGCTAGCGGGGGGGCAGGGCAAGAGACCCAGTACTTC
.	TRBV7-6	.	TRBJ2-5	CASSADSGTQYF	TGTGCCAGCAGCGCGGACTCGGGGACCCAGTACTTC
.	TRBV2	.	TRBJ1-1	CASSREGNTEAFF	TGTGCCAGCAGCAGGGAGGGGAACACTGAAGCTTTCTTT
.	TRBV29-1	TRBD2	TRBJ2-3	CSVGVTGGPTDTQYF	TGCAGCGTTGGGGTCACGGGGGGTCCCACAGATACGCAGTATTTT
.	TRBV5-1	TRBD2	TRBJ2-1	CASTLQEAGTGEQFF	TGCGCCAGCACCCTACAGGAAGCGGGAACAGGTGAGCAGTTCTTC
.	TRBV10-3	.	TRBJ2-3	CAIREGASSTDTQYF	TGTGCCATCAGGGAAGGGGCCTCTAGCACAGATACGCAGTATTTT
once	TRBV5-4	.	TRBJ2-7	CASSASSRGKTYEQYF	TGTGCCAGCAGCGCCTCCTCTAGAGGGAAAACCTACGAGCAGTACTTC
.	TRBV15	.	TRBJ2-5	CATSRQKETQYF	TGTGCCACCAGCAGGCAGAAGGAGACCCAGTACTTC
few	TRBV6-5	TRBD2	TRBJ2-1	CASGSEGGRANEQFF	TGTGCCAGCGGCTCTGAGGGCGGGAGGGCCAATGAGCAGTTCTTC
.	TRBV30	.	TRBJ2-2	CAWSREDRPTGELFF	TGTGCCTGGAGTAGAGAGGACAGACCTACCGGGGAGCTGTTTTTT
few	TRBV7-2	.	TRBJ1-4	CASSLGGAFLNEKLFF	TGTGCCAGCAGCTTAGGCGGCGCCTTTTTGAATGAAAAACTGTTTTTT
.	TRBV4-1	TRBD2	TRBJ2-1	CASSHHWTRSSYNEQFF	TGCGCCAGCAGCCATCACTGGACTAGGTCCTCCTACAATGAGCAGTTCTTC
.	TRBV6-5	.	TRBJ2-7	CASSTTGSSYEQYF	TGTGCCAGCAGTACGACAGGCAGCTCCTACGAGCAGTACTTC
.	TRBV7-8	.	TRBJ2-3	CASSSSEGLTDTQYF	TGTGCCAGCAGCTCCTCGGAAGGACTCACAGATACGCAGTATTTT
.	TRBV5-6	.	TRBJ2-1	CASGRTLSGLYNEQFF	TGTGCCAGCGGCCGAACCTTGTCTGGACTCTACAATGAGCAGTTCTTC
.	TRBV19	TRBD2	TRBJ2-3	CASSRFTSGQDTQYF	TGTGCCAGTAGTAGGTTCACTAGCGGCCAAGATACGCAGTATTTT
few	TRBV7-9	.	TRBJ1-1	CASSFGRVGQDTEAFF	TGTGCCAGCAGCTTCGGGAGGGTGGGGCAGGACACTGAAGCTTTCTTT
.	TRBV11-3	TRBD2	TRBJ2-3	CASSLGTSGVATDTQYF	TGTGCCAGCAGCTTAGGGACTAGCGGGGTCGCCACAGATACGCAGTATTTT
.	TRBV19	.	TRBJ1-5	CASSAGRNQPQHF	TGTGCCAGTAGTGCGGGGCGGAATCAGCCCCAGCATTTT
.	TRBV5-1	.	TRBJ2-1	CASSLGRRTVYNEQFF	TGCGCCAGCAGCTTGGGCCGGCGGACAGTCTACAATGAGCAGTTCTTC
few	TRBV29-1	.	TRBJ1-2	CSVQTGGYGYTF	TGCAGCGTTCAGACAGGCGGGTATGGCTACACCTTC
.	TRBV5-6	.	TRBJ2-1	CASSLTDSMEFF	TGTGCCAGCAGCCTAACGGACTCTATGGAGTTCTTC
.	TRBV30	.	TRBJ1-2	CAWSNPPDYGYTF	TGTGCCTGGAGTAACCCCCCGGACTATGGCTACACCTTC
.	TRBV30	TRBD1	TRBJ1-3	CAWGTGPGNTIYF	TGTGCCTGGGGGACAGGGCCTGGAAACACCATATATTTT
.	TRBV5-1	.	TRBJ2-1	CASSSDHSYNEQFF	TGCGCCAGCTCTAGCGACCACTCCTACAATGAGCAGTTCTTC
.	TRBV9	.	TRBJ1-2	CASSVDPEVAGGYTF	TGTGCCAGCAGCGTAGACCCAGAAGTTGCTGGTGGCTACACCTTC
.	TRBV6-5	TRBD1	TRBJ1-1	CASRRGQGREAFF	TGTGCCAGCAGGCGAGGACAGGGACGAGAAGCTTTCTTT
.	TRBV11-3	TRBD1	TRBJ2-1	CASSLGGQGAAEQFF	TGTGCCAGCAGCTTAGGAGGCCAGGGGGCGGCTGAGCAGTTCTTC
.	TRBV30	TRBD1	TRBJ2-7	CAWSVPGTGGEQYF	TGTGCCTGGAGTGTACCAGGGACAGGGGGTGAGCAGTACTTC